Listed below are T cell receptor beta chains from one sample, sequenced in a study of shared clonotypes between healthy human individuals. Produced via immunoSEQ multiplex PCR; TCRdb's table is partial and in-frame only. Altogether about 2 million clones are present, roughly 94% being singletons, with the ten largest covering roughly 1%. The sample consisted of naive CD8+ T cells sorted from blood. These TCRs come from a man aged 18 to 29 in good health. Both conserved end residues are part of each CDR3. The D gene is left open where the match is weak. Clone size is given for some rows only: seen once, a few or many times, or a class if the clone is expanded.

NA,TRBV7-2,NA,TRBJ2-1,CASSLVRGDNEQFF,TGTGCCAGCAGCTTAGTGCGAGGGGACAATGAGCAGTTCTTC
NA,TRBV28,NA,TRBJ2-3,CATGPVGLHTDTQYF,TGTGCAACCGGGCCAGTTGGGCTCCACACAGATACGCAGTATTTT
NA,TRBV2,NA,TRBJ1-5,CASSEWGMGNQPQHF,TGTGCCAGCAGTGAATGGGGAATGGGTAATCAGCCCCAGCATTTT
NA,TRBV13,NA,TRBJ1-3,CASSLGQGIVSGNTIYF,TGTGCCAGCAGCTTAGGCCAGGGTATAGTTTCCGGAAACACCATATATTTT
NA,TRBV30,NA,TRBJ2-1,CAWSDTGPPADEQFF,TGTGCCTGGAGTGATACGGGACCTCCTGCGGATGAGCAGTTCTTC
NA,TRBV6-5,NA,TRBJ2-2,CASRADGRYTGELFF,TGTGCCAGCAGGGCGGACGGGAGATACACCGGGGAGCTGTTTTTT
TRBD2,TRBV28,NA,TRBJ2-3,CASSPRGVGLAGVAWDTDTQYF,TGTGCCAGCAGTCCTCGAGGGGTTGGGCTAGCGGGAGTGGCATGGGACACAGATACGCAGTATTTT
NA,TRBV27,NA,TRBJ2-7,CASSPTPEGASYEQYF,TGTGCCAGCAGTCCTACCCCTGAGGGAGCTTCCTACGAGCAGTACTTC
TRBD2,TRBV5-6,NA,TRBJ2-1,CASSFGLVNEQFF,TGTGCCAGCAGCTTCGGACTAGTCAATGAGCAGTTCTTC
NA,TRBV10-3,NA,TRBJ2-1,CAISDKGATSGYNEQFF,TGTGCCATCAGTGACAAGGGGGCGACTAGTGGGTACAATGAGCAGTTCTTC
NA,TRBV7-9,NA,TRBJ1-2,CASSLAGAYGYTF,TGTGCCAGCAGCTTAGCTGGTGCCTATGGCTACACCTTC
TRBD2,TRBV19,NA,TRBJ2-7,CASSSGFSYEQYF,TGTGCCAGTTCTAGCGGTTTCTCCTACGAGCAGTACTTC
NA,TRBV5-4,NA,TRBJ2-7,CASSSPGAPYEQYF,TGTGCCAGCAGCTCTCCGGGGGCCCCCTACGAGCAGTACTTC
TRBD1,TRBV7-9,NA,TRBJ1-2,CASSSAMDRLYGYTF,TGTGCCAGCAGCTCTGCGATGGACAGGCTCTATGGCTACACCTTC
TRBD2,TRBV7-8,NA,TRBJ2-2,CASSLRLAGPGELFF,TGTGCCAGCAGCCTACGATTAGCGGGGCCCGGGGAGCTGTTTTTT
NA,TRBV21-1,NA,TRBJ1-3,CASSKVQVRGNTIYF,TGTGCCAGCAGCAAAGTACAGGTGAGAGGAAACACCATATATTTT
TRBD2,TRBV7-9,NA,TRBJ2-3,CASSLLTSGRASDTQYF,TGTGCCAGCAGCTTACTAACTAGCGGGAGGGCATCAGATACGCAGTATTTT
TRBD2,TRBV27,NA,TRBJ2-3,CASSLDGDNIVGTSGGATDTQYF,TGTGCCAGCAGTCTGGACGGGGATAACATTGTGGGGACTAGCGGGGGGGCCACAGATACGCAGTATTTT
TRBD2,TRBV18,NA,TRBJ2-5,CASSPTTSAPGETQYF,TGTGCCAGCTCACCCACCACTAGCGCGCCCGGGGAGACCCAGTACTTC
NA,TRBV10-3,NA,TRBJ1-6,CAISEARVQPLHF,TGTGCCATCAGTGAGGCTAGGGTTCAACCCCTCCACTTT
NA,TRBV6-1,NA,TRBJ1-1,CASSNRVVNTEAFF,TGTGCCAGCAGTAACAGGGTCGTTAACACTGAAGCTTTCTTT
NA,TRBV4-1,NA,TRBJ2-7,CASSQERASPYEQYF,TGCGCCAGCAGCCAAGAACGGGCATCCCCCTACGAGCAGTACTTC
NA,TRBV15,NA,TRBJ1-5,CATSEGPANQPQHF,TGTGCCACCAGCGAGGGGCCAGCTAATCAGCCCCAGCATTTT
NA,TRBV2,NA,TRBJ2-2,CASSEGQNTGELFF,TGTGCCAGCAGTGAGGGGCAGAACACCGGGGAGCTGTTTTTT
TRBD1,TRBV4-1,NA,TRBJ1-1,CASSRTGPQSNTEAFF,TGCGCCAGCAGCCGGACAGGGCCCCAATCAAACACTGAAGCTTTCTTT
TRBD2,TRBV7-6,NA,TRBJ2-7,CASSGGTSDFYEQYF,TGTGCCAGCAGCGGAGGGACTAGCGACTTCTACGAGCAGTACTTC
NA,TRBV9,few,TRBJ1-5,CASSVDSSNQPQHF,TGTGCCAGCAGCGTCGACAGTAGCAATCAGCCCCAGCATTTT
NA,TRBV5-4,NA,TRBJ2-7,CASSLVGQGTDEQYF,TGTGCCAGCAGCTTGGTTGGGCAGGGTACAGACGAGCAGTACTTC
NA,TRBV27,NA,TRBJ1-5,CASSLTAGDNSQPQHF,TGTGCCAGCAGTTTAACGGCAGGGGATAATAGCCAGCCCCAGCATTTT
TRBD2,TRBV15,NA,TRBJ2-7,CATSVGLAGDGQYF,TGTGCCACCAGCGTGGGGTTAGCGGGAGATGGGCAGTACTTC
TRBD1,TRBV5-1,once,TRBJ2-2,CASSLGGTGTTGELFF,TGCGCCAGCAGCCTGGGCGGGACAGGGACCACCGGGGAGCTGTTTTTT
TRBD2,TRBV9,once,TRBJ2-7,CASSTSGAYEQYF,TGTGCCAGCAGTACTAGCGGGGCCTACGAGCAGTACTTC
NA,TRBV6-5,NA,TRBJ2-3,CASVSTSETDTQYF,TGTGCCAGCGTATCAACGTCTGAAACAGATACGCAGTATTTT
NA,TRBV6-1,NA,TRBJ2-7,CASSEGAGSSYEQYF,TGTGCCAGCAGTGAAGGGGCAGGGAGCTCCTACGAGCAGTACTTC
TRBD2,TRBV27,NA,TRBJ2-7,CASSGIAGDSYEQYF,TGTGCCAGCAGTGGAATAGCGGGGGATAGCTACGAGCAGTACTTC
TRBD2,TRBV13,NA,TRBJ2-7,CASSHSGDYYEQYF,TGTGCCAGCAGTCATAGCGGGGATTACTACGAGCAGTACTTC
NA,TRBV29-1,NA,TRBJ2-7,CSVEGPGIYEQYF,TGCAGCGTTGAGGGACCGGGTATCTACGAGCAGTACTTC
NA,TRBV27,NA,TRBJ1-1,CASSLSGGMNTEAFF,TGTGCCAGCAGTTTATCGGGGGGGATGAACACTGAAGCTTTCTTT
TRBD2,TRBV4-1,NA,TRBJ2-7,CASSQKTAVAGVDYEQYF,TGCGCCAGCAGCCAAAAGACCGCGGTAGCGGGAGTGGACTACGAGCAGTACTTC
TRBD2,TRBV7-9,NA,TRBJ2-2,CASSAGLAGVMGTGELFF,TGTGCCAGCAGCGCGGGACTAGCGGGAGTAATGGGCACCGGGGAGCTGTTTTTT